This T cell receptor beta chain was recorded in a study of blood T cell repertoires in COVID-19. Profiled with immunoSEQ multiplex PCR; TCRdb holds only in-frame clones, not every one. The sample has some 220,000 clones; approximately 82% are singletons. The clonotype originates from a man aged 50 or older with active or convalescent COVID-19. Material: peripheral blood.

The CDR3 DNA reads TGTGCCAGCAGCCTAGGTCATACTGAAGCTTTCTTT. It encodes CASSLGHTEAFF. The V gene is TRBV5-6, the J gene TRBJ1-1; no reliable D call. The CDR3 consists of 12 residues. CDR1 and CDR2 (germline): SGHDT, YYEEEE. V lost 4 bases and J 5 bases, leaving 9 bases between the germline ends.